What follows are 21 T cell receptor beta chains derived from one specimen sequenced in a study of blood T cells in healthy people across ages. A J-beta primer mix and a sample-barcoded 5' primer were used in a second PCR of roughly 6 to 11 cycles. TCRdb fed the 5' RACE reads into MiXCR, producing one record per CDR3 protein. The table has 710,000 or so distinct CDR3 sequences, 22% seen once. Sequencing was carried out using blood. All receptors come from a man between 70 and 80 years old in good health.

This clonotype appeared a few times. The chain couples TRBV10-2 to TRBJ2-7; 13 bases map to TRBD2. CDR1 and CDR2 from the germline V gene are WSHSY and SAAADI. This CDR3 is built from 14 residues. V shed 8 bases, J shed 0 bases, and the junction held 1 base outside the gene matches. CDR3 sequence: CASGLAGASYEQYF. CDR3 in DNA: TGCGCCAGCGGACTAGCGGGGGCCTCCTACGAGCAGTACTTC.

This chain connects TRBV5-1 to TRBJ1-3; possibly TRBD1 for D (6 bases). Germline V CDR1 and CDR2: SGHRS, YFSETQ. V shed 3 bases and J shed 0 bases, with 13 bases lying between them. The length of the CDR3 is 16 residues. CDR3 DNA sequence: TGCGCCAGCAGCTCCGCTGGACAGTACTCTGGAAACACCATATATTTT. This sequence encodes CASSSAGQYSGNTIYF.

There are a few counts of this clonotype. The chain has TRBV28 and TRBJ1-2; D not resolved. Germline V gives CDR1 MDHEN, CDR2 SYDVKM. V was shortened by 3 bases and J by 1 base, with 12 bases between the two germline ends. CDR3 length equals 15 residues. CDR3 amino acids: CASSLAGLINYGYTF. As DNA, the CDR3 is TGTGCCAGCAGTTTGGCAGGACTGATTAACTATGGCTACACCTTC.

This chain links TRBV20-1 with TRBJ2-5; 7 bases are shared with TRBD2. This CDR3 region has 15 residues. CDR1 DFQATT and CDR2 SNEGSKA come from the germline V gene (reference sequence). The ends lost 0 bases at V and 5 bases at J; junction bases unmatched: 9. The DNA of the CDR3 is TGCAGTGCTAGAGATCGTAAAGCGGGGTGGGAGACCCAGTACTTC. Translating gives CSARDRKAGWETQYF.

The J gene is TRBJ2-2, the V gene TRBV29-1; the match to TRBD2 covers 7 bases. There are 12 residues in the CDR3. Germline CDR1 SQVTM, CDR2 ANQGSEA. Unmatched junction bases numbered 3, after V lost 6 bases and J lost 5 bases. This CDR3 reads CSVGRGTGELFF. The CDR3 coding sequence is TGCAGCGTCGGGCGGGGGACCGGGGAGCTGTTTTTT.

V and J are TRBV28 and TRBJ2-3; D perhaps matches TRBD1 (5 bases). The CDR3 is 12 amino acids. The germline gives CDR1 MDHEN, CDR2 SYDVKM. Trimming shortened V by 10 bases and J by 4 bases, and 12 bases separated the two germline ends. The CDR3 loop is CATQGLADTQYF. The CDR3 DNA reads as TGTGCCACCCAGGGCTTGGCAGATACGCAGTATTTT.

This clonotype turned up a few times. The chain couples TRBV5-1 to TRBJ1-1, with D possibly being TRBD1 (6 bases). Germline values: CDR1 SGHRS, CDR2 YFSETQ. V was clipped by 6 bases and J by 1 base, with 13 bases between them. CDR3 length: 14 residues. CDR3 in DNA: TGCGCCAGCAACCCTACAGGGTCGAACACTGAAGCTTTCTTT. Encoded protein: CASNPTGSNTEAFF.

In its sample, this clonotype was seen a few times. The gene calls are TRBV20-1 and TRBJ2-3, with 7 bases that match TRBD2. The germline gives CDR1 DFQATT, CDR2 SNEGSKA (reference sequence). CDR3 length: 13 residues. V gave up 3 bases and J gave up 4 bases; unmatched junction bases: 4. Here the CDR3 DNA reads TGCAGTGCTAGGGGTGGGGGGGCAGATACGCAGTATTTT. Protein sequence: CSARGGGADTQYF.

J is TRBJ2-3 and V is TRBV19, with 12 bases identical to TRBD2. CDR1 is LNHDA, CDR2 SQIVND, per germline (reference sequence). With V trimmed by 5 bases and J by 1 base, 7 bases remained unmatched. This CDR3 is 17 amino acids long. The CDR3 DNA follows: TGTGCCAGTAGTCCGACGACTAGCGGGAGAGGCACAGATACGCAGTATTTT. Its translation: CASSPTTSGRGTDTQYF.

This clonotype was found many times. This chain uses TRBV11-2 with TRBJ2-7, with D possibly being TRBD1 (6 bases). V was trimmed by 5 bases and J by 4 bases, leaving 12 bases between them. The CDR3 is 13 amino acids. Per the germline V gene, CDR1 is SGHAT and CDR2 is FQNNGV. The CDR3 DNA reads TGTGCCAGCAGCCAGGGGCAGGGTTACGAGCAGTACTTC. It codes for CASSQGQGYEQYF.

About this clonotype: An end of the junction differs from the germline gene, which may be a read error. The CDR3 region has the DNA TGTGCCAGCAGCGTAGGGGCAGGGGTGGGTACTTTCTTC. Translation: CASSVGAGVGTFF. The chain has TRBV9 and TRBJ2-5; a weak D match, TRBD1 (6 bases). CDR3 size: 13 residues. Germline V gene sequence: CDR1 SGDLS, CDR2 YYNGEE.

The chain carries TRBV12-3 or TRBV12-4 and TRBJ2-3; D may correspond to TRBD1 or TRBD2 (5 bases each). CDR3 size: 14 residues. Trimming left V 5 bases short and J 4 bases short, with 13 bases between. In DNA form, the CDR3 reads TGTGCCAGCAGTGTAAGGTTGGGGGCAGATACGCAGTATTTT. Translating gives CASSVRLGADTQYF.

The chain uses TRBV6-6 and TRBJ1-1, with unresolved D. The CDR3 covers 13 residues. The ends were cut back, 8 bases at V and 4 bases at J, with 14 bases in the middle. Germline CDR1 MNHNY, CDR2 SVGAGI (reference sequence). The CDR3 coding sequence is TGTGCCAGCCAAGGATTTTCGGCCACTGAAGCTTTCTTT. Encoded protein: CASQGFSATEAFF.

The chain couples TRBV25-1 to TRBJ2-7; TRBD2 agrees at 8 bases. CDR1 and CDR2 from the germline V gene are MGHDK and SYGVNS. V shed 4 bases and J 3 bases; nucleotides not matched to a gene: 5. The CDR3 spans 14 residues. CDR3 in DNA: TGTGCCAGCAGTGTTAGCGGGGTTCACTACGAGCAGTACTTC. Its translation: CASSVSGVHYEQYF.

This clonotype appeared many times. The chain recombines TRBV27 with TRBJ1-4; 8 nucleotides agree with TRBD1. V lost 6 bases, J lost 0 bases, and 18 bases stayed unmatched. The CDR3 is 20 residues long. Germline CDR1 and CDR2: MNHEY and SMNVEV (reference sequence). The CDR3 region has the DNA TGTGCCAGCAGAACTAGAGGCTGGCTAGGACAGGGAGCAACTAATGAAAAACTGTTTTTT. This encodes CASRTRGWLGQGATNEKLFF.

V and J are TRBV28 and TRBJ2-5; D is possibly TRBD2 (7 bases). The DNA matches TRBJ2-7 better at its end, which makes the J call doubtful. The CDR3 runs 16 residues. Germline loops: CDR1 MDHEN, CDR2 SYDVKM. The CDR3 DNA reads TGTGCCAGCAGTTTAGCCTTGGGGGGGGCCCCTCTCGAGCAGTACTTC. It specifies CASSLALGGAPLEQYF.

The chain joins TRBV5-1 to TRBJ2-5; 9 bases are a match to TRBD1. Germline V gene lookup returns CDR1 SGHRS and CDR2 YFSETQ. Trimming cost V 5 bases and J 0 bases; bases outside gene matches: 5. The CDR3 is 15 residues long. DNA for the CDR3: TGCGCCAGCAGATCGGGACAGGGTTACCAAGAGACCCAGTACTTC. Translation: CASRSGQGYQETQYF.

J is TRBJ1-4 and V is TRBV9; D is perhaps TRBD1 (6 bases). Trimming shortened V by 4 bases and J by 11 bases, and 12 bases separated the two germline ends. CDR1 and CDR2 (germline): SGDLS, YYNGEE. The length of the CDR3 is 12 residues. The CDR3 loop is CASSSGHRKLFF. In DNA, the CDR3 is TGTGCCAGCAGCTCGGGACATCGGAAACTGTTTTTT.

This clonotype was counted a few times. The V and J genes are TRBV5-1 and TRBJ1-4, with D perhaps TRBD1 (5 bases). V lost 1 base and J 2 bases, leaving 9 bases between the germline ends. Germline loops: CDR1 SGHRS, CDR2 YFSETQ. CDR3 size: 15 residues. CDR3 sequence (DNA): TGCGCCAGCAGCTTGCAGGGCGGGACTAATGAAAAACTGTTTTTT. Translated, it gives CASSLQGGTNEKLFF.

The J gene is TRBJ1-2, the V gene TRBV6-5; TRBD1 matches at 8 bases. Germline V CDR1 and CDR2: MNHEY, SVGAGI. The CDR3 runs to 15 residues. V shed 6 bases, J shed 8 bases, and the junction held 14 bases outside the gene matches. CDR3 sequence: CASRGQGRNGSGYTF. The CDR3 region has the DNA TGTGCCAGCAGAGGACAGGGACGGAACGGAAGCGGCTACACCTTC.

The chain links TRBV25-1 to TRBJ2-2; D may be TRBD2 (6 bases). Trimming shortened V by 6 bases and J by 6 bases, and 11 bases separated the two germline ends. CDR1 is MGHDK, CDR2 SYGVNS, per germline. This CDR3 region has 13 residues. The CDR3 is CASREGSPGELFF. CDR3 bases: TGTGCCAGCAGGGAGGGTAGTCCCGGGGAGCTGTTTTTT.